This is a list of T cell receptor beta chains from one sample in a study of T-cell reconstitution after alpha-beta-depleted transplantation in children. TCRdb re-analysed the PCR reads in MiXCR, keeping a single row per CDR3 protein. This table holds 500,000 to 600,000 distinct CDR3 sequences, 30% to 35% found once. The sample in question was PBMCs from the stem cell graft donor, obtained from the stem cell graft. These receptors originate from a human donor who donated a stem cell graft to a child with aplastic anemia. Both conserved end residues are part of each CDR3. The D gene is left open where the match is weak. Expanded clones get a size class; other rows say once, few or many, or leave the size out.

>-|few|TRBJ2-1|TRBV7-2
CASSLKTPRSYLYEQFF
TGTGCCAGCAGCTTGAAGACTCCCCGATCCTACCTATATGAGCAGTTCTTC
>-|-|TRBJ1-1|TRBV4-2
CASSQDRVVLGAFF
TGTGCCAGCAGCCAAGATCGGGTAGTTTTGGGAGCTTTCTTT
>-|-|TRBJ1-2|TRBV21-1
CASSKEPEQSGTGGAPNGNGYTF
TGTGCCAGCAGCAAAGAACCCGAACAGTCCGGGACAGGGGGCGCCCCCAATGGTAATGGCTACACCTTC
>-|-|TRBJ2-7|TRBV5-6
CASSWVGPLPSYEQYF
TGTGCCAGCAGCTGGGTTGGTCCCCTCCCATCCTACGAGCAGTACTTC
>-|-|TRBJ2-2|TRBV6-2/TRBV6-3
CASSLGIRPGELFF
TGTGCCAGCAGTTTGGGCATAAGACCCGGGGAGCTGTTTTTT
>TRBD1|many|TRBJ1-1|TRBV6-5
CASSYRGLAEAFF
TGTGCCAGCAGTTACAGGGGGCTCGCTGAAGCTTTCTTT
>TRBD2|-|TRBJ2-5|TRBV7-1
CASSSIMSQRSGRNLLLQETQYF
TGTGCCAGCAGCTCGATTATGTCCCAAAGGAGCGGGAGGAACTTACTATTGCAAGAGACCCAGTACTTC
>-|-|TRBJ2-7|TRBV20-1
CSARSDRPDRFYEQYF
TGCAGTGCTAGGAGCGACAGACCAGACAGATTCTACGAGCAGTACTTC
>TRBD1|few|TRBJ1-2|TRBV10-3
CAISARDSLVGYTF
TGTGCCATCAGTGCGAGGGACAGCCTAGTGGGCTACACCTTC
>-|-|TRBJ2-7|TRBV6-5
CASSYSRAAQEQYF
TGTGCCAGCAGTTACTCGAGGGCCGCACAAGAGCAGTACTTC
>-|-|TRBJ2-1|TRBV30
CAWNDVSATYNEQFF
TGTGCCTGGAACGATGTGTCAGCGACCTACAATGAGCAGTTCTTC
>TRBD1|-|TRBJ2-4|TRBV5-1
CASSLVGTGQTIQYF
TGCGCCAGCAGCTTGGTTGGGACAGGACAAACCATTCAGTACTTC
>TRBD1|few|TRBJ1-5|TRBV16
CASSPRTGGEPQHF
TGTGCCAGCAGCCCCCGGACAGGGGGGGAGCCCCAGCATTTT
>-|-|TRBJ2-5|TRBV20-1
CSARGPREAQYF
TGCAGTGCCCGGGGTCCAAGAGAGGCCCAGTACTTC
>-|few|TRBJ1-5|TRBV10-2
CASKGESNQPQHF
TGCGCCAGCAAAGGGGAAAGCAATCAGCCCCAGCATTTT
>TRBD1|-|TRBJ2-5|TRBV30
CAWDGTGEETQYF
TGTGCCTGGGATGGGACAGGGGAAGAGACCCAGTACTTC
>TRBD2|-|TRBJ2-1|TRBV20-1
CSAQRASGYNEQFF
TGCAGTGCCCAAAGGGCTAGCGGGTACAATGAGCAGTTCTTC
>TRBD2|-|TRBJ2-1|TRBV20-1
CSARFPSGRAIYNEQFF
TGCAGTGCTAGATTCCCTAGCGGGAGGGCCATCTACAATGAGCAGTTCTTC
>-|-|TRBJ1-1|TRBV29-1
CSVADTEAFF
TGCAGCGTTGCGGACACTGAAGCTTTCTTT
>-|-|TRBJ1-5|TRBV5-1
CASSWGPDQPQHF
TGCGCCAGCAGCTGGGGACCAGATCAGCCCCAGCATTTT
>-|-|TRBJ2-5|TRBV10-1
CASSESGAGKETQYF
TGCGCCAGCAGTGAATCGGGGGCAGGAAAAGAGACCCAGTACTTC
>-|-|TRBJ2-5|TRBV4-3
CASSQDGQGRGDTQYF
TGCGCCAGCAGCCAAGATGGGCAGGGAAGGGGGGATACCCAGTACTTC